Listed here is a single TCR beta chain. Assay: immunoSEQ multiplex PCR; the TCRdb copy retains only in-frame clones and omits some. The profile shows about 66,000 clones, approximately 78% of them singletons. The sample is drawn from a study of PD-1 blockade in mismatch repair-deficient tumors. V lost 3 bases to trimming and J lost 6 bases; unmatched junction nucleotides: 7. The CDR3 contains 14 residues. Looked up from germline, CDR1 is SGHVS and CDR2 is FNYEAQ. The chain recombines TRBV7-6 with TRBJ2-7, with 8 bases fitting TRBD2. The sequences come from peripheral blood, collected 2 weeks after starting pembrolizumab. This clonotype originated in an adult with mismatch repair-deficient cancer. DNA for the CDR3: TGTGCCAGCAGCTTGGCCGGGAGGGTGCGCGAGCAGTACTTC. Protein product: CASSLAGRVREQYF.